This T cell receptor (beta chain) was documented in a study of blood T cell repertoires in COVID-19. Per the original data handling: How many nucleated cells were present was estimated from reference gene primer amplification. Here immunoSEQ multiplex PCR was the method, and the copy in TCRdb shows in-frame clones only, minus some. D and trimming come from the DNA, and the V and J calls and clone size come from that table. Of around 110,000 clones in the sample, less than 90% were seen once. Per the germline V gene, CDR1 is SGHDT and CDR2 is YYEEEE. CDR3 length: 13 amino acids. Deletions cut 5 bases from V and 0 bases from J, with 8 bases between.

The receptor comes from a man aged 25-45 years with acute or convalescent COVID-19. This chain links TRBV5-6 with TRBJ2-5; D is uncertain. Sequenced: peripheral blood. The CDR3 region has the DNA TGTGCCAGCAGACAGTTAGACCAAGAGACCCAGTACTTC. It encodes CASRQLDQETQYF.